A selection of T cell receptor beta chains follows, all from one sample in a study of CD8 T cells in Susac syndrome. In TCRdb, the immunoSEQ multiplex PCR reads were re-called with MiXCR into one record per CDR3 protein. The sample lists 80,000 or so distinct CDR3 sequences, around 93% seen once, with about 0.54% in the top ten. The sequencing sample was made of CD4+ T cells from PBMCs. The receptor source for this set is a human donor with Susac syndrome. Each CDR3 is given with its conserved first and last residue. A D gene is named only where the DNA matches it firmly. Some rows have no size entry. The others give once, few or many, or a class for an expanded clone.

clone_size	d_call	v_call	j_call	cdr3_nt	cdr3_aa
once	-	TRBV12-3/TRBV12-4	TRBJ1-2	TGTGCCAGCAGGGACACAGGAGACTATGGCTACACCTTC	CASRDTGDYGYTF
once	TRBD2	TRBV20-1	TRBJ2-1	TGCAGTGCTAGAGATCTGACTAGCGGGAGGACTACTTACAATGAGCAGTTCTTC	CSARDLTSGRTTYNEQFF
-	-	TRBV4-3	TRBJ1-2	TGCGCCAGCAGCCAAGATCAAGGGAGTGGCTACACCTTC	CASSQDQGSGYTF
-	-	TRBV11-2	TRBJ2-7	TGTGCCAGCAGTTCGGGGGTTGGGCAGCAGTACTTC	CASSSGVGQQYF
-	-	TRBV29-1	TRBJ2-4	TGCAGCGTTCCCCAAAACATTCAGTACTTC	CSVPQNIQYF
-	-	TRBV2	TRBJ1-5	TGTGCCAGCAGTGTTAACGTGGGGGGCAATCAGCCCCAGCATTTT	CASSVNVGGNQPQHF
-	TRBD1	TRBV19	TRBJ1-5	TGTGCCAGTAGTACCTACAGGGGAGGAATCAATCAGCCCCAGCATTTT	CASSTYRGGINQPQHF
once	TRBD1	TRBV30	TRBJ1-2	TGTGCCTGGAGCCGGCAGGGGGCTTATGGCTACACCTTC	CAWSRQGAYGYTF
-	TRBD2	TRBV2	TRBJ2-2	TGTGCCAGCCGATGGACTAGCGGGGACTCCGGGGAGCTGTTTTTT	CASRWTSGDSGELFF
-	-	TRBV7-9	TRBJ2-1	TGTGCCAGCAGCTTAAGAACTGCGAGCTCCTACAATGAGCAGTTCTTC	CASSLRTASSYNEQFF
-	TRBD2	TRBV12-3/TRBV12-4	TRBJ2-5	TGTGCCAGCAGGCCCGTCCTCACTAGCGGGGGGGAGACCCAGTACTTC	CASRPVLTSGGETQYF
-	-	TRBV29-1	TRBJ1-1	TGCAGCGTTCAGGGAACCTACGAAGCTTTCTTT	CSVQGTYEAFF
-	-	TRBV7-8	TRBJ2-2	TGTGCCAGCAGCTTAGGGGAGACTACCGGGGAGCTGTTTTTT	CASSLGETTGELFF
-	-	TRBV30	TRBJ2-1	TGTGCCTGGGGGGACGGTTACAATGAGCAGTTCTTC	CAWGDGYNEQFF
-	-	TRBV7-6	TRBJ2-5	TGTGCCAGCAGCCCCCGAGAGACTAGAGAGACCCAGTACTTC	CASSPRETRETQYF
-	TRBD2	TRBV5-1	TRBJ2-1	TGTGCCAGCAGTTTGGGGTTAGCGGGGGGCAATGAGCAGTTCTTC	CASSLGLAGGNEQFF
-	-	TRBV29-1	TRBJ2-5	TGCAGCGTTCGACAAACTAGCCAAGAGACCCAGTACTTC	CSVRQTSQETQYF
-	-	TRBV18	TRBJ2-2	TGTGCCAGCTCACCCGGGCAGGTACTGAACACCGGGGAGCTGTTTTTT	CASSPGQVLNTGELFF
-	-	TRBV7-3	TRBJ1-1	TGTGCCAGCAGCGATCACAGAAACGCTGAAGCTTTCTTT	CASSDHRNAEAFF
-	-	TRBV20-1	TRBJ1-1	TGCAGTGCTAGACAGGGATCGCAGAACACTGAAGCTTTCTTT	CSARQGSQNTEAFF
-	TRBD1	TRBV25-1	TRBJ1-2	TGTGCCAGCAGTGAAGAAGAGGACAGGGTAGATGGCTACACCTTC	CASSEEEDRVDGYTF
-	TRBD1	TRBV23-1	TRBJ1-2	TGCGCCAGCAGCCCTTCCGGGACAGGGGGCCATGGCTACACCTTC	CASSPSGTGGHGYTF
-	-	TRBV11-2	TRBJ2-1	TGTGCCAGCAGCTTAGACTATGAGCAGTTCTTC	CASSLDYEQFF
-	-	TRBV7-2	TRBJ2-1	TGTGCCAGCAGCTTAGGACTCGCGGATGAGCAGTTCTTC	CASSLGLADEQFF
-	-	TRBV7-6	TRBJ2-5	TGTGCCAGCAAGGCCCCGGGGGAGACCCAGTACTTC	CASKAPGETQYF
-	TRBD2	TRBV7-2	TRBJ2-1	TGTGCCAGCAGCGTGGGACTAGCGAGAGGGAGTGAGCAGTTCTTC	CASSVGLARGSEQFF
-	-	TRBV28	TRBJ1-2	TGTGCCAGCAGTTTGTCCGAATATGGCTACACCTTC	CASSLSEYGYTF
-	TRBD1	TRBV27	TRBJ1-5	TGTGCCAGCAGGGATGGGGGGGACAGGGCAATACAGCCCCAGCATTTT	CASRDGGDRAIQPQHF
-	-	TRBV4-1	TRBJ2-7	TGCGCCAGCAGGAAAGCGGACCTAGGGGATGCTAATGAGCAGTACTTC	CASRKADLGDANEQYF
-	-	TRBV6-2/TRBV6-3	TRBJ2-4	TGTGCCAGCAGTTATGGCGGGGCAGCCAAAAACATTCAGTACTTC	CASSYGGAAKNIQYF
-	TRBD1	TRBV10-3	TRBJ1-3	TGTGCCATCAGACCGGGACAGGGTGACAACACCATATATTTT	CAIRPGQGDNTIYF
-	-	TRBV28	TRBJ1-2	TGTGCCAGCAGACCTCAGGGGTCCTATGGCTACACCTTC	CASRPQGSYGYTF